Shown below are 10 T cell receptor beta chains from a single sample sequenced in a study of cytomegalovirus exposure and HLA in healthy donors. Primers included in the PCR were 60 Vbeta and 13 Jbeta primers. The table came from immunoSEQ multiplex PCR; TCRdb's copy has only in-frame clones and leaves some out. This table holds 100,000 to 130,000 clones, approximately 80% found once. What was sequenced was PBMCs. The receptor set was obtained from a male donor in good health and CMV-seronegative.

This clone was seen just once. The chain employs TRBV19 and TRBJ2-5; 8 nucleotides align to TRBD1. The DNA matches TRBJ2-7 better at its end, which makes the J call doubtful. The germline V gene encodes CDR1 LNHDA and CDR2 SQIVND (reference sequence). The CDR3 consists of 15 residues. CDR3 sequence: CASSTRQGFTYEQYF. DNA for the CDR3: TGTGCCAGTAGTACCCGACAGGGGTTCACCTACGAGCAGTACTTC.

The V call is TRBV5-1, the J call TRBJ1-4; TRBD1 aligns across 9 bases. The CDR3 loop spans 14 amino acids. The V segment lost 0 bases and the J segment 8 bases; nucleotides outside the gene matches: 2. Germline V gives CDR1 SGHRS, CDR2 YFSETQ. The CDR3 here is CASSLGGTGEKLFF. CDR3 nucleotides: TGCGCCAGCAGCTTGGGGGGGACAGGGGAAAAACTGTTTTTT.

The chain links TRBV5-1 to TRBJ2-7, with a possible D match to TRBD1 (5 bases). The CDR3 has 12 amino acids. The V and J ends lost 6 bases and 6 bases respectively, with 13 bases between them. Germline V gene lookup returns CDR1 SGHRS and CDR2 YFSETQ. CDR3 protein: CASTPTQGEQYF. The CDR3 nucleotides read TGCGCCAGCACCCCGACTCAGGGCGAGCAGTACTTC.

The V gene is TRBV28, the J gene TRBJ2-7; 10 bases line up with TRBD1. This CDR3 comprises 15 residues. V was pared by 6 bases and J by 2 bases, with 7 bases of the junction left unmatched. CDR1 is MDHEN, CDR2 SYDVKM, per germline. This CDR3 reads CASSSDRGRPYEQYF. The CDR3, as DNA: TGTGCCAGCAGCAGCGACAGGGGGCGTCCCTACGAGCAGTACTTC.

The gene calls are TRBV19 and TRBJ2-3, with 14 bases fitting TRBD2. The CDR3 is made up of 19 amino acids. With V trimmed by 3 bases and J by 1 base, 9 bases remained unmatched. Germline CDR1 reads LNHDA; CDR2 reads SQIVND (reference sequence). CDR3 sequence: CASSMRPGLAGAGTDTQYF. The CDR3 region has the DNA TGTGCCAGTAGTATGAGGCCGGGACTAGCGGGAGCTGGCACAGATACGCAGTATTTT.

The CDR3 spells CAWNGRYRVHEQYF. DNA of the CDR3: TGTGCCTGGAATGGACGGTACAGGGTCCACGAGCAGTACTTC. This chain connects TRBV30 to TRBJ2-5, with a weak D call TRBD1 (6 bases). Judging by the DNA end, TRBJ2-7 fits better; the J call may be wrong. The CDR3 runs to 14 residues. Germline assignment: CDR1 GTSNPN and CDR2 SVGIG (reference sequence).

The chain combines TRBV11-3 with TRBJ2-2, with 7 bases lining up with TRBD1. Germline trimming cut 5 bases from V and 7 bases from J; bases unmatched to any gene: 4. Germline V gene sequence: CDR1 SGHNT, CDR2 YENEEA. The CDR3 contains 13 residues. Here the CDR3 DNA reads TGTGCCAGCAGCCCCCGACAGGGCGGGGAGCTGTTTTTT. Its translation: CASSPRQGGELFF.

The CDR3, as DNA: TGTGCCACCAGCAACGGACTAGCGGGAGTCCACGAGCAGTACTTC. Translating gives CATSNGLAGVHEQYF. This chain connects TRBV15 to TRBJ2-7, with 13 bases identical to TRBD2. The CDR3 consists of 15 residues. Losses at the gene ends were 4 bases for V and 5 bases for J; bases not matched to a gene: 5. Germline V CDR1 and CDR2: LNHNV, YYDKDF (reference sequence).

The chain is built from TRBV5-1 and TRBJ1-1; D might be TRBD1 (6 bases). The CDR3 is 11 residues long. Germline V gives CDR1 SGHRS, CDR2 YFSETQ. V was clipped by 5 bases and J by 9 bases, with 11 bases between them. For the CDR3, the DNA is TGCGCCAGCAGAGGGACATCCAAAGCTTTCTTT. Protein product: CASRGTSKAFF. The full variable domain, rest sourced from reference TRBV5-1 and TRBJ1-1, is KAGVTQTPRYLIKTRGQQVTLSCSPISGHRSVSWYQQTPGQGLQFLFEYFSETQRNKGNFPGRFSGRQFSNSRSEMNVSTLELGDSALYLCASRGTSKAFFGQGTRLTVV.

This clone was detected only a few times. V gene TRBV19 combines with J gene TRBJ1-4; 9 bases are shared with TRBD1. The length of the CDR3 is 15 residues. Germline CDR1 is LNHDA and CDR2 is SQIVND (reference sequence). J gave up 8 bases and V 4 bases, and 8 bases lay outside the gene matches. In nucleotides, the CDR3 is TGTGCCAGTAGTACAAACAGGGGGCCGCGGGAAAAACTGTTTTTT. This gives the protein CASSTNRGPREKLFF.